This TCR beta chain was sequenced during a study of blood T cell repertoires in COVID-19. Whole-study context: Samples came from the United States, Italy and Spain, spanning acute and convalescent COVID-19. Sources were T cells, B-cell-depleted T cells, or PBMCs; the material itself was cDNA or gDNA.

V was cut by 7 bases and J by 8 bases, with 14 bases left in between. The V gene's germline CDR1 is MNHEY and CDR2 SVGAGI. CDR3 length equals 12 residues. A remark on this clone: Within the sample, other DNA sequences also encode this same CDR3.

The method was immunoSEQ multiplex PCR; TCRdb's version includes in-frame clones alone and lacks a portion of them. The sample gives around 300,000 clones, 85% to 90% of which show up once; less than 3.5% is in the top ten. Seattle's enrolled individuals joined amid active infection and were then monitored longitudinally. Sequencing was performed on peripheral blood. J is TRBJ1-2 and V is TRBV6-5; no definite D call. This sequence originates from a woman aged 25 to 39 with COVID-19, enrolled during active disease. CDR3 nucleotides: TGTGCCAGCACGAGAGGTGGGGAGGGCTACACCTTC. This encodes CASTRGGEGYTF.